This T cell receptor (beta chain) originates from a study of blood T cell repertoires in COVID-19. Study context: Acute-phase and convalescent COVID-19 samples originated in the United States, Italy and Spain. T cells, B-cell-depleted T cells, or PBMCs supplied cDNA or gDNA.

Per germline, CDR1 LGHDT and CDR2 YNNKEL (reference sequence). The CDR3 covers 14 residues. V was cut by 0 bases and J by 7 bases, with 10 bases left in between. This table comes from immunoSEQ multiplex PCR, and its TCRdb copy is limited to in-frame clones, with some not included. The table lists approximately 110,000 clones, approximately 81% of them singletons. Material: peripheral blood. The TCR comes from a man between 50 and 59 years old with acute or convalescent COVID-19. This sequence joins TRBV3-1 (or the pseudogene TRBV3-2) and TRBJ1-3; D is possibly TRBD1 (5 bases). CDR3 region: CASSQDLGTNTIYF. Written as DNA, the CDR3 is TGTGCCAGCAGCCAAGATCTGGGGACTAACACCATATATTTT.